The 29 T cell receptor beta chains in this list originate from one sample, sequenced in a study of T cell changes during pregnancy in multiple sclerosis. Method: immunoSEQ multiplex PCR; TCRdb's copy keeps in-frame clones and lacks some. The sample contains nearly 80,000 clones, 85% to 95% of which appear only once. The sequencing used CD4+ T cells from peripheral blood mononuclear cells, collected before pregnancy. These receptors all stem from a female donor with multiple sclerosis, enrolled in a pregnancy study.

For the CDR3, the DNA is TGTGCCTGGAGTGTACGGCAGGTTTATAATTCACCCCTCCACTTT. This gives the protein CAWSVRQVYNSPLHF. The chain recombines TRBV30 with TRBJ1-6, with no clear D. Germline CDR1 GTSNPN, CDR2 SVGIG (reference sequence). The CDR3 contains 15 residues. The germline V and J ends were trimmed by 0 bases and 4 bases, with 10 bases remaining between them.

This chain joins TRBV7-6 and TRBJ2-7; 8 bases map to TRBD1. Germline CDR1 SGHVS, CDR2 FNYEAQ. This CDR3 has 15 residues. Trimming cost V 0 bases and J 3 bases; bases outside gene matches: 4. The CDR3 loop is CASSLAGGQGYEQYF. In nucleotides, the CDR3 is TGTGCCAGCAGCTTAGCCGGAGGACAGGGCTACGAGCAGTACTTC.

CDR3 sequence (DNA): TGTGCCAGCACGAGACAGGGTAGTAGAGGGGAGCTGTTTTTT. Translation gives CASTRQGSRGELFF. V gene TRBV2 combines with J gene TRBJ2-2, with 7 nucleotides matching TRBD1. There are 14 residues in the CDR3. J lost 8 bases, V lost 7 bases, and 10 bases had no gene match. Germline V CDR1 and CDR2: SNHLY, FYNNEI.

V gene TRBV29-1 combines with J gene TRBJ2-5; 12 nucleotides agree with TRBD1. Germline-derived CDR1 and CDR2 are SQVTM and ANQGSEA. The CDR3 is 16 residues long. V gave up 3 bases and J gave up 2 bases; unmatched junction bases: 7. This CDR3 is CSVEGQGANPQETQYF. The CDR3, as DNA: TGCAGCGTTGAGGGACAGGGGGCGAATCCTCAAGAGACCCAGTACTTC.

The chain couples TRBV5-1 to TRBJ2-3, with 11 nucleotides matching TRBD1. This CDR3 has 16 amino acids. V shed 3 bases and J 4 bases; nucleotides not matched to a gene: 7. The germline CDR1 and CDR2 sequences are SGHRS and YFSETQ. The CDR3 nucleotides are TGCGCCAGCAGCTGGGGCCGGGACAGGGGGGCAGATACGCAGTATTTT. Protein sequence: CASSWGRDRGADTQYF.

V usage is TRBV6-5 and J usage is TRBJ1-4, with 7 bases identical to TRBD1. CDR1 is MNHEY, CDR2 SVGAGI, per germline. V dropped 5 bases and J dropped 10; count of bases not matched to a gene: 13. CDR3 length: 15 amino acids. CDR3 DNA sequence: TGTGCCAGCAGTAAAATTGAGGGGGCGCAGGTAAAACTGTTTTTT. It yields the protein CASSKIEGAQVKLFF.

The gene calls are TRBV5-5 and TRBJ2-7; 9 nucleotides line up with TRBD2. J lost 6 bases, V lost 0 bases, and 7 bases had no gene match. The CDR3 sequence is 15 residues long. Germline CDR1 SGHKS, CDR2 YYEKEE (reference sequence). The CDR3 DNA follows: TGTGCCAGCAGCTTGGTGGTAGCGGGAGCTTTCGAGCAGTACTTC. Protein: CASSLVVAGAFEQYF.

The CDR3 DNA sequence: TGTGCCAGCAGGCGAACCCCTCCCGGGACAGAGAGGGACTACGAGCAGTACTTC. This sequence encodes CASRRTPPGTERDYEQYF. The rearrangement joins TRBV27 to TRBJ2-7, with 7 bases fitting TRBD1. The CDR3 has 18 residues. After removal of 6 bases from V and 3 bases from J, the junction contained 20 bases not matched to a gene. The germline V gene encodes CDR1 MNHEY and CDR2 SMNVEV (reference sequence).

This clone has more than one count but fewer than ten. The J gene is TRBJ1-1, the V gene TRBV29-1; D is ambiguous. Germline V gene data show CDR1 as SQVTM and CDR2 as ANQGSEA. V dropped 4 bases and J dropped 4 bases, with 16 bases sitting between them. The CDR3 extends over 14 amino acids. DNA of the CDR3: TGCAGCGTTGGGACGCGCCACGCGGGCACTGAAGCTTTCTTT. It specifies CSVGTRHAGTEAFF.

This clone showed up just once. The CDR3 coding sequence is TGTGCCAGTAGTATAGGGGGGGGCCTTCAAGAGACCCAGTACTTC. Protein sequence: CASSIGGGLQETQYF. The J gene is TRBJ2-5, the V gene TRBV19, with D maybe TRBD2 (7 bases). Germline V gene data show CDR1 as LNHDA and CDR2 as SQIVND (reference sequence). V was pared by 1 base and J by 2 bases, with 11 bases between. The CDR3 totals 15 residues.

V is TRBV25-1 and J is TRBJ2-3; 8 bases agree with TRBD1. The CDR3 extends over 14 amino acids. V was pared by 10 bases and J by 1 base, with 7 bases of the junction left unmatched. Germline V gene sequence: CDR1 MGHDK, CDR2 SYGVNS. CDR3 in amino acids: CATSSGGGTDTQYF. The CDR3 DNA sequence: TGTGCCACAAGCTCAGGGGGCGGCACAGATACGCAGTATTTT.

The chain recombines TRBV5-4 with TRBJ1-1; 10 nucleotides align to TRBD1. From germline, CDR1 is SGHNT and CDR2 YYREEE (reference sequence). V shed 4 bases and J 5 bases; nucleotides not matched to a gene: 5. The CDR3 loop spans 14 amino acids. The CDR3: CASSHPDRGTEAFF. The DNA of the CDR3 is TGTGCCAGCAGCCATCCGGACAGGGGGACTGAAGCTTTCTTT.

The chain has TRBV6-1 and TRBJ1-1; tentatively, D is TRBD1 (6 bases). V lost 6 bases to trimming and J lost 4 bases, with 15 bases between them. CDR1 MNHNS and CDR2 SASEGT come from the germline V gene. The CDR3 loop spans 14 amino acids. As DNA, the CDR3 is TGTGCCAGCAGCGATCTACAGGGTTCCACTGAAGCTTTCTTT. Amino acids: CASSDLQGSTEAFF.

This rearrangement joins TRBV28 to TRBJ2-5, with 7 bases fitting TRBD1. The CDR3 runs 13 residues. Germline assignment: CDR1 MDHEN and CDR2 SYDVKM. V trimming: 3 bases; J trimming: 6 bases; junction bases outside the gene matches: 4. The chain's CDR3 is CASSLGQLKTQYF. The CDR3 region has the DNA TGTGCCAGCAGTTTGGGACAGTTAAAGACCCAGTACTTC.

This clone was seen just once. The V gene is TRBV2, the J gene TRBJ1-2; D gene unclear. The CDR3 contains 13 residues. The V and J ends lost 3 bases and 3 bases respectively, with 8 bases between them. The germline CDR1 and CDR2 sequences are SNHLY and FYNNEI. The CDR3 protein is CASSDSADYGYTF. The CDR3 DNA reads as TGTGCCAGCAGTGATTCTGCGGACTATGGCTACACCTTC.

Worth noting for this clone: Relative to the germline gene, one junction end is altered; a read error may explain this. J is TRBJ2-1 and V is TRBV7-3, with TRBD2 matching over 10 bases. CDR3 size: 15 residues. The V gene's germline CDR1 is SGHTA and CDR2 FQGTGA. This CDR3 is CASSLSGGASNEQFF. The CDR3 bases are TGTGCCAGCAGTTTAAGCGGGGGGGCGTCTAATGAGCAGTTCTTC.

This chain links TRBV28 with TRBJ2-2; 8 bases are shared with TRBD1. The CDR3 has 15 amino acids. Trimming at V came to 7 bases and at J to 6 bases, leaving 10 bases not matched to a gene. Germline V gene sequence: CDR1 MDHEN, CDR2 SYDVKM. This CDR3 reads CASTTLRGLPGELFF. The DNA of the CDR3 is TGTGCCAGCACCACACTCAGGGGGCTTCCCGGGGAGCTGTTTTTT.

The gene calls are TRBV5-4 and TRBJ2-7, with TRBD1 matching over 7 bases. CDR1 is SGHNT, CDR2 YYREEE, per germline (reference sequence). Trimming at V came to 2 bases and at J to 7 bases, leaving 12 bases not matched to a gene. CDR3 size: 15 residues. Here the CDR3 reads CASSFGTGDPREQYF. In DNA, the CDR3 is TGTGCCAGCAGCTTTGGTACAGGGGATCCCCGGGAGCAGTACTTC.

CDR3 in DNA: TGCGCCAGCAGCTTGGGTGCGGGGGACTATGGCTACACCTTC. Protein: CASSLGAGDYGYTF. The V and J genes are TRBV5-1 and TRBJ1-2; TRBD1 might be the D (5 bases). The CDR3 consists of 14 residues. V gave up 0 bases and J gave up 3 bases, with 9 bases separating them. Germline V lookup: CDR1 SGHRS, CDR2 YFSETQ.

The chain employs TRBV5-4 and TRBJ1-2, with TRBD1 matching over 7 bases. V trimming: 1 base; J trimming: 8 bases; junction bases outside the gene matches: 2. The CDR3 is 12 residues long. Germline V gene data show CDR1 as SGHNT and CDR2 as YYREEE (reference sequence). The CDR3 reads CASSLPGQGYTF. The CDR3 DNA is TGTGCCAGCAGCTTGCCGGGACAGGGCTACACCTTC.

The V gene is TRBV5-6, the J gene TRBJ2-5; TRBD2 matches 12 bases. From germline, CDR1 is SGHDT and CDR2 YYEEEE. The CDR3 loop spans 16 amino acids. The V segment lost 2 bases and the J segment 0 bases; nucleotides outside the gene matches: 2. The CDR3 bases are TGTGCCAGCAGCTTAGGACTAGCGGGGTACCAAGAGACCCAGTACTTC. The encoded protein is CASSLGLAGYQETQYF.

The chain links TRBV27 to TRBJ2-5; 7 bases are shared with TRBD1. Germline V gene sequence: CDR1 MNHEY, CDR2 SMNVEV (reference sequence). Trimming at V came to 3 bases and at J to 5 bases, leaving 6 bases not matched to a gene. The CDR3 extends over 14 amino acids. The DNA for the CDR3 is TGTGCCAGCAGTTTGGATAGGGGACAGGAGACCCAGTACTTC. It specifies CASSLDRGQETQYF.

The chain links TRBV9 to TRBJ1-2; TRBD1 is a possible D gene (5 bases). V lost 4 bases, J lost 2 bases, and 12 bases lay in between. CDR1 is SGDLS and CDR2 is YYNGEE in the germline V gene. The CDR3 extends over 14 amino acids. The CDR3 protein is CASSHRQSNYGYTF. CDR3 nucleotides: TGTGCCAGCAGCCACCGACAGTCAAACTATGGCTACACCTTC.

This chain joins TRBV7-9 and TRBJ2-5; TRBD1 might be the D (6 bases). CDR1 is SEHNR, CDR2 FQNEAQ, per germline (reference sequence). This CDR3 has 15 amino acids. Trimming removed 0 bases at V and 2 bases at J, with 10 bases between. For the CDR3, the DNA is TGTGCCAGCAGCTTAGCCGGACAGAAGCAAGAGACCCAGTACTTC. Translated: CASSLAGQKQETQYF.

This clone has just one count. The chain carries TRBV2 and TRBJ1-5; a weak D match, TRBD1 (6 bases). CDR1 is SNHLY and CDR2 is FYNNEI in the germline V gene. V lost 4 bases and J lost 4, with 8 bases in between. This CDR3 is built from 13 residues. Here the CDR3 DNA reads TGTGCCAGCAGTGCGAGGGGGAATCAGCCCCAGCATTTT. This sequence encodes CASSARGNQPQHF.

The V and J genes are TRBV5-4 and TRBJ2-3; no reliable D call. This CDR3 region has 14 residues. Per the germline V gene, CDR1 is SGHNT and CDR2 is YYREEE (reference sequence). V was shortened by 3 bases and J by 0 bases, with 8 bases between the two germline ends. CDR3 DNA: TGTGCCAGCAGCTCGTACACGAGCACAGATACGCAGTATTTT. This gives the protein CASSSYTSTDTQYF.

V and J are TRBV2 and TRBJ1-5; TRBD1 agrees at 11 bases. The CDR3 is 15 amino acids. V lost 6 bases to trimming and J lost 11 bases; unmatched junction nucleotides: 12. Germline values: CDR1 SNHLY, CDR2 FYNNEI. The CDR3 reads CASSPGQGARGAQHF. CDR3 coding DNA: TGTGCCAGCAGCCCCGGACAGGGGGCCCGTGGGGCCCAGCATTTT.

J is TRBJ2-3 and V is TRBV19; 9 positions agree with TRBD2. The CDR3 totals 16 residues. Germline loops: CDR1 LNHDA, CDR2 SQIVND (reference sequence). V shed 10 bases, J shed 2 bases, and the junction held 13 bases outside the gene matches. This CDR3 reads CATTFLGLAHTDTQYF. CDR3 DNA sequence: TGTGCCACCACCTTCCTGGGACTAGCCCACACAGATACGCAGTATTTT.

V gene TRBV19 combines with J gene TRBJ2-1; tentatively, D is TRBD2 (7 bases). The length of the CDR3 is 17 residues. Between the trimmed V and J ends, which lost 3 bases and 2 bases, there was a span of 17 bases. The germline CDR1 and CDR2 sequences are LNHDA and SQIVND (reference sequence). The CDR3 loop reads CASSITDTGGPYNEQFF. CDR3 nucleotides: TGTGCCAGTAGTATCACCGACACGGGGGGCCCCTACAATGAGCAGTTCTTC.